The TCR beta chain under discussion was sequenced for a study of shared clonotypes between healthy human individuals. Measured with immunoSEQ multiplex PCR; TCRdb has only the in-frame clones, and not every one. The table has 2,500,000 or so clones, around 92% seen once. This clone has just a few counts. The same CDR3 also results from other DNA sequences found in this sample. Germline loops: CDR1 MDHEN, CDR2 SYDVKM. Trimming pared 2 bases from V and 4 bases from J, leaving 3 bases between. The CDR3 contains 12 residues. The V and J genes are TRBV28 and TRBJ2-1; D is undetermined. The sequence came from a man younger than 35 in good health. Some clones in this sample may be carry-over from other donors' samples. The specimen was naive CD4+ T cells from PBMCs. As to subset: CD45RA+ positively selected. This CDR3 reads CASSLRYNEQFF. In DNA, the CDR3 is TGTGCCAGCAGTTTAAGGTACAATGAGCAGTTCTTC.